This T cell receptor (beta chain) derives from a study of T cell changes during pregnancy in multiple sclerosis. TCRdb's table, derived via immunoSEQ multiplex PCR, lists solely in-frame clones and lacks some. The sample yields over 40,000 clones, 85% to 90% seen once. There are 13 residues in the CDR3. CDR1 LGHNA and CDR2 YNFKEQ come from the germline V gene. The V end was cut by 0 bases, the J end by 3 bases, with 5 bases between. The gene calls are TRBV4-2 and TRBJ1-1; D ambiguous. Sequencing was performed on CD8+ T cells from peripheral blood mononuclear cells, taken after pregnancy. The receptor was derived from a female donor in good health, enrolled as a control in a pregnancy study. CDR3 DNA: TGTGCCAGCAGCCAAGACCCGGACACTGAAGCTTTCTTT. This gives the protein CASSQDPDTEAFF.